These T cell receptor beta chains were read from a single sample in a study of T cell changes during pregnancy in multiple sclerosis. Repertoires were generated with immunoSEQ multiplex PCR, while TCRdb's copy carries only in-frame clones and drops some. The sample includes tens of thousands of clones, 84% of them seen just once. The sample in question was CD4+ T cells from peripheral blood mononuclear cells, obtained before pregnancy. All receptors derive from a female donor with multiple sclerosis, enrolled in a pregnancy study. Each CDR3 is given with its conserved first and last residue. A D gene is named only where the DNA matches it firmly. The size entry is marked missing in some rows and otherwise reads once, few, many or a size class.

d_call	v_call	j_call	clone_size	cdr3_aa	cdr3_nt
TRBD1	TRBV18	TRBJ1-4	NA	CASSQVIDRGLRKLFF	TGTGCCAGCTCGCAAGTAATAGACAGGGGCCTTCGAAAACTGTTTTTT
NA	TRBV5-1	TRBJ2-1	NA	CASSLRPTKGNEQFF	TGCGCCAGCAGCTTGAGGCCCACCAAGGGGAATGAGCAGTTCTTC
NA	TRBV11-2	TRBJ2-6	few	CASTVSGANVLTF	TGTGCCAGCACCGTGTCTGGGGCCAACGTCCTGACTTTC
NA	TRBV27	TRBJ1-1	NA	CASSLSADSTEAFF	TGTGCCAGCAGTTTATCTGCGGACAGCACTGAAGCTTTCTTT
NA	TRBV5-1	TRBJ1-1	NA	CASSLDPTGHAMNTEAFF	TGCGCCAGCAGCTTGGACCCAACGGGACACGCAATGAACACTGAAGCTTTCTTT
NA	TRBV5-8	TRBJ1-5	NA	CASSPGRVGQPQHF	TGTGCCAGCAGCCCGGGGAGGGTGGGCCAGCCCCAGCATTTT
NA	TRBV5-4	TRBJ1-1	once	CASSTLEDRLYNTEAFF	TGTGCCAGCAGCACATTAGAGGACAGACTATATAACACTGAAGCTTTCTTT
NA	TRBV19	TRBJ1-5	NA	CASTQRGGDSNQPQHF	TGTGCCAGTACCCAACGAGGAGGGGATAGCAATCAGCCCCAGCATTTT
NA	TRBV10-3	TRBJ1-2	NA	CAIRADFAAGYTF	TGTGCCATCAGAGCGGACTTCGCCGCGGGCTACACCTTC
NA	TRBV4-1	TRBJ1-1	once	CASSQDDTPVNTEAFF	TGCGCCAGCAGCCAAGACGACACCCCAGTGAACACTGAAGCTTTCTTT
TRBD2	TRBV25-1	TRBJ2-1	NA	CASNGGYNEQFF	TGTGCCAGCAACGGGGGGTACAATGAGCAGTTCTTC